What follows describes a single TCR beta chain. Its antigen is not known. This entry belongs to a study of human T cells and chemical hapten exposure. Regarding time point: pre-sensitization, week 0. The treatment was: therapeutic diphenylcyclopropenone sensitization with weekly scalp DPC. Total RNA was isolated from whole blood that had not been fractionated. Individual cDNA molecules had unique molecular identifiers attached to them by the library. In the original workflow: Per sample, the median was about 88,000 TCRs, with values from roughly 23,000 to 640,000. Each CDR3 protein gets one entry after TCRdb re-called the RACE reads with MiXCR. These V and J calls derive from TCRdb rather than the authors' analysis. Of tens of thousands of distinct CDR3 sequences listed, about 9.2% were seen once; the top ten hold 11% to 15%. Trimming pared 1 base from V and 3 bases from J, leaving 7 bases between. The CDR3 is made up of 14 amino acids. Germline V CDR1 and CDR2: DFQATT, SNEGSKA (reference sequence).

Study-wide findings and caveats: Positive correlation was observed between PT1 expanded TCR counts and patch test score.

The material sequenced was whole blood, taken in connection with sensitization to the hapten diphenylcyclopropenone (DPC). The receptor comes from a woman aged 35 to 49 with alopecia areata. Some clones in this sample may be carry-over from other donors' samples. V usage is TRBV20-1 and J usage is TRBJ1-6; D not resolved. The CDR3 coding sequence is TGCAGTGCTAGAGGGCAGAACTATAATTCACCCCTCCACTTT. It encodes CSARGQNYNSPLHF.